The present TCR beta chain was sequenced within a study of T cells in women clearing cervical HPV infection. Study at large: Case blood drawn at lesion detection; control blood after infection cleared.

The data were produced by immunoSEQ multiplex PCR, yet TCRdb's version contains in-frame clones alone and is incomplete. This sample contains under 45,000 clones. Deletions cut 4 bases from V and 6 bases from J, with 6 bases between. The CDR3 loop spans 12 amino acids. The germline gives CDR1 SEHNR, CDR2 FQNEAQ (reference sequence). Comments on this clone: Antigen: not known. The CDR3 is cut off 3 residues early in the read; its end comes from the germline J gene.

Study-level results: Repertoire richness, not evenness, was significantly elevated in CIN3+ cases versus controls.

This clonotype originated in a woman between 18 and 75 years old with a cervical HPV16 infection that either progressed to CIN3+ or cleared (not recorded which). The genes are TRBV7-9 and TRBJ2-2, with D uncertain. The sequenced sample consisted of blood buffy coat. The CDR3: CASSSSAGELFF. The CDR3 bases that were read are TGTGCCAGCAGCTCCAGCGCCGGGGAG. The full variable domain, rest sourced from reference TRBV7-9 and TRBJ2-2, is DTGVSQNPRHKITKRGQNVTFRCDPISEHNRLYWYRQTLGQGPEFLTYFQNEAQLEKSRLLSDRFSAERPKGSFSTLEIQRTEQGDSAMYLCASSSSAGELFFGEGSRLTVL.